These 25 T cell receptor beta chains were all obtained from the same sample, sequenced in a study of shared clonotypes between healthy human individuals. TCRdb's table, derived via immunoSEQ multiplex PCR, lists solely in-frame clones and lacks some. The sample carries approximately 530,000 clones, about 96% recorded once. The specimen sequenced was naive CD4+ T cells sorted from blood. As to subset: CD45RA+ positively selected. These TCRs come from a woman younger than 45 in good health.

This clone was seen a single time. This rearrangement joins TRBV5-6 to TRBJ1-1; D gene ambiguous. Trimming left V 3 bases short and J 3 bases short, with 12 bases between. Germline V gene data show CDR1 as SGHDT and CDR2 as YYEEEE. There are 14 residues in the CDR3. CDR3 protein: CASSSLLGHTEAFF. CDR3 nucleotides: TGTGCCAGCAGCTCCCTACTGGGCCACACTGAAGCTTTCTTT. The whole variable domain, filled in from reference TRBV5-6 and TRBJ1-1, reads DAGVTQSPTHLIKTRGQQVTLRCSPKSGHDTVSWYQQALGQGPQFIFQYYEEEERQRGNFPDRFSGHQFPNYSSELNVNALLLGDSALYLCASSSLLGHTEAFFGQGTRLTVV.

The rearrangement joins TRBV27 to TRBJ2-2, with D possibly being TRBD1 (5 bases). The V gene's germline CDR1 is MNHEY and CDR2 SMNVEV (reference sequence). Trimming took 6 bases from V and 4 from J, leaving 15 bases between them. This CDR3 is built from 15 residues. CDR3 residues: CASSKTGAATGELFF. The CDR3 DNA reads as TGTGCCAGCAGCAAAACTGGGGCGGCCACCGGGGAGCTGTTTTTT.

V is TRBV21-1 and J is TRBJ2-7. TRBV21-1 is shown as a pseudogene. The CDR3 consists of 15 residues. The CDR3 loop reads CASSKVARPPGEQYF. The CDR3 coding sequence is TGTGCCAGCAGCAAAGTGGCTAGACCCCCAGGCGAGCAGTACTTC.

V and J are TRBV28 and TRBJ1-1; D may be TRBD1 (5 bases). Trimming cost V 5 bases and J 3 bases, with 19 bases left between them. Looked up from germline, CDR1 is MDHEN and CDR2 is SYDVKM. This CDR3 spans 16 amino acids. The CDR3 DNA sequence: TGTGCCAGCAGTCTGCTTGGGGGGATAAAAGACACTGAAGCTTTCTTT. It specifies CASSLLGGIKDTEAFF.

The rearrangement joins TRBV29-1 to TRBJ2-7, with a possible D match to TRBD2 (5 bases). This CDR3 has 12 amino acids. The V and J ends lost 5 bases and 6 bases respectively, with 14 bases between them. The V gene's germline CDR1 is SQVTM and CDR2 ANQGSEA. This chain's CDR3 is CSVRDSRGEQYF. The CDR3 nucleotides are TGCAGCGTTCGGGATTCCCGCGGCGAGCAGTACTTC.

The V and J genes are TRBV5-5 and TRBJ1-1; 8 bases agree with TRBD1. J gave up 8 bases and V 4 bases, and 10 bases lay outside the gene matches. There are 14 residues in the CDR3. Germline CDR1 is SGHKS and CDR2 is YYEKEE (reference sequence). Here the CDR3 reads CASSPGQAELEAFF. The CDR3 DNA is TGTGCCAGCAGCCCGGGACAGGCGGAGCTGGAAGCTTTCTTT.

The V gene is TRBV28, the J gene TRBJ2-7; D unclear. The CDR3 has 14 amino acids. V was shortened by 3 bases and J by 3 bases, with 12 bases between the two germline ends. Germline-derived CDR1 and CDR2 are MDHEN and SYDVKM. The CDR3 coding sequence is TGTGCCAGCAGTTTCCAGAGAGTGTTCTACGAGCAGTACTTC. This translates into CASSFQRVFYEQYF. The full variable domain, with the rest looked up from reference TRBV28 and TRBJ2-7, is DVKVTQSSRYLVKRTGEKVFLECVQDMDHENMFWYRQDPGLGLRLIYFSYDVKMKEKGDIPEGYSVSREKKERFSLILESASTNQTSMYLCASSFQRVFYEQYFGPGTRLTVT.

The chain combines TRBV18 with TRBJ2-7, with D perhaps given as TRBD1 or TRBD2 (6 bases each). The germline CDR1 and CDR2 sequences are KGHSH and LQKENI. CDR3 size: 16 residues. V shed 1 base and J shed 4 bases, with 17 bases lying between them. The CDR3, as DNA: TGTGCCAGCTCACCACAGTCGGCCGGGGGCAGGTACGAGCAGTACTTC. This codes for CASSPQSAGGRYEQYF.

V gene TRBV28 combines with J gene TRBJ1-1; D unresolved. V shed 5 bases and J shed 1 base, with 11 bases lying between them. Germline V gene data show CDR1 as MDHEN and CDR2 as SYDVKM. The CDR3 spans 14 residues. CDR3 amino acids: CASSLRSRNTEAFF. Here the CDR3 DNA reads TGTGCCAGCAGTCTCAGGTCCCGGAACACTGAAGCTTTCTTT.

This chain links TRBV9 with TRBJ1-2, with D tentatively TRBD1 (5 bases). Trimming cost V 3 bases and J 4 bases, with 16 bases left between them. Germline loops: CDR1 SGDLS, CDR2 YYNGEE. This CDR3 has 15 amino acids. For the CDR3, the DNA is TGTGCCAGCAGCGAGGGACGGTCCCCACCCTATGGCTACACCTTC. This translates into CASSEGRSPPYGYTF.

Here the CDR3 reads CASSFRQEGTSPLHF. The CDR3 DNA reads as TGTGCCAGCAGCTTTCGACAGGAGGGAACCTCACCCCTCCACTTT. The rearrangement uses TRBV7-9 and TRBJ1-6; weak D call: TRBD1 (6 bases). The CDR3 runs 15 residues. Trimming took off 3 bases at V and 10 bases at J, with 16 bases between the two ends. Germline CDR1 reads SEHNR; CDR2 reads FQNEAQ (reference sequence).

The rearrangement joins TRBV6-6 to TRBJ2-7; TRBD2 matches 12 bases. Germline assignment: CDR1 MNHNY and CDR2 SVGAGI (reference sequence). This CDR3 contains 14 residues. J was trimmed by 6 bases and V by 5 bases; bases with no gene match: 5. CDR3 protein: CASSDTSGRSEQYF. CDR3 bases: TGTGCCAGCAGTGATACTAGCGGGAGGAGCGAGCAGTACTTC.

V gene TRBV28 combines with J gene TRBJ2-5; 8 nucleotides align to TRBD1. The assigned J gene may be wrong: the sequence end matches TRBJ2-7 better. The CDR3 is made up of 13 amino acids. CDR1 is MDHEN, CDR2 SYDVKM, per germline. The CDR3 loop reads CASSLQGAYEQYF. In nucleotides, the CDR3 is TGTGCCAGCAGTTTACAGGGGGCATACGAGCAGTACTTC.

The chain is built from TRBV6-1 and TRBJ2-1; 10 bases match TRBD1. This CDR3 is built from 14 residues. The germline V gene has CDR1 MNHNS and CDR2 SASEGT. Trimming cost V 8 bases and J 1 base; bases outside gene matches: 2. The CDR3 sequence is CASGGQGSYNEQFF. CDR3 nucleotides: TGTGCCAGCGGGGGACAGGGGTCCTACAATGAGCAGTTCTTC.

This chain connects TRBV7-3 to TRBJ2-3; D unresolved. Per germline, CDR1 SGHTA and CDR2 FQGTGA. The CDR3 sequence is 16 residues long. Trimming left V 4 bases short and J 2 bases short, with 16 bases between. The CDR3 DNA reads TGTGCCAGCAGCTGGGGATCCTCCCGGACCACAGATACGCAGTATTTT. Protein sequence: CASSWGSSRTTDTQYF. Supplemented by reference TRBV7-3 and TRBJ2-3, the full variable domain reads GAGVSQTPSNKVTEKGKYVELRCDPISGHTALYWYRQSLGQGPEFLIYFQGTGAADDSGLPNDRFFAVRPEGSVSTLKIQRTERGDSAVYLCASSWGSSRTTDTQYFGPGTRLTVL.

The chain combines TRBV28 with TRBJ1-5; maybe TRBD1 (5 bases). Germline-derived CDR1 and CDR2 are MDHEN and SYDVKM. The CDR3 totals 15 residues. Between the trimmed V and J ends, which lost 4 bases and 0 bases, there was a span of 10 bases. The CDR3 DNA reads TGTGCCAGCAGTTCCCACGGGGGTAGCAATCAGCCCCAGCATTTT. This gives the protein CASSSHGGSNQPQHF.

The chain combines TRBV2 with TRBJ1-5; no clear D. The V end lost 8 bases, the J end lost 0 bases, and 14 bases lay between the germline ends. The CDR3 is made up of 15 amino acids. CDR1 and CDR2 from the germline V gene are SNHLY and FYNNEI. The chain's CDR3 is CASGRERGSNQPQHF. CDR3 coding DNA: TGTGCCAGCGGACGAGAACGGGGTAGCAATCAGCCCCAGCATTTT.

The count of this clone is one. This chain links TRBV11-2 with TRBJ1-1, with no clear D. The V and J ends lost 4 bases and 7 bases respectively, with 10 bases between them. The CDR3 totals 12 residues. CDR1 is SGHAT, CDR2 FQNNGV, per germline. The CDR3 is CASSSNSGEAFF. Here the CDR3 DNA reads TGTGCCAGCAGCTCCAACTCTGGTGAAGCTTTCTTT.

This chain links TRBV27 with TRBJ2-5, with a tentative D call TRBD1 (5 bases). The CDR3 totals 13 residues. From germline, CDR1 is MNHEY and CDR2 SMNVEV (reference sequence). V was shortened by 6 bases and J by 5 bases, with 13 bases between the two germline ends. Here the CDR3 DNA reads TGTGCCAGCAGAACAGGCGCTGGGGAGACCCAGTACTTC. Its translation: CASRTGAGETQYF.

This chain links TRBV5-1 with TRBJ2-1; no definite D call. Trimming pared 1 base from V and 0 bases from J, leaving 14 bases between. CDR1 and CDR2 from the germline V gene are SGHRS and YFSETQ. This CDR3 comprises 17 residues. CDR3 bases: TGCGCCAGCAGCTTGAGTAAAGCTTGGGCCTCCTACAATGAGCAGTTCTTC. It translates to CASSLSKAWASYNEQFF.

This chain joins TRBV14 and TRBJ2-5; maybe TRBD1 (5 bases). The DNA end is a closer match to TRBJ2-7, so the J assignment may be wrong. In germline, CDR1 is SGHDN, CDR2 FVKESK. The CDR3 sequence is 12 residues long. CDR3 in amino acids: CASSPQGYEQYF. The CDR3, as DNA: TGTGCCAGCAGCCCCCAGGGTTACGAGCAGTACTTC.

This clone was observed a handful of times. The J gene is TRBJ2-7, the V gene TRBV28; weak D call: TRBD2 (5 bases). The V and J ends lost 8 bases and 6 bases respectively, with 11 bases between them. The germline V gene encodes CDR1 MDHEN and CDR2 SYDVKM. This CDR3 region has 11 residues. This CDR3 is CASVGEVEQYF. CDR3 nucleotides: TGTGCCAGCGTGGGAGAGGTCGAGCAGTACTTC.

This CDR3 reads CASSLSGEGTDTQYF. The CDR3 DNA reads as TGTGCCAGCAGTTTATCAGGGGAGGGCACAGATACGCAGTATTTT. This chain joins TRBV28 and TRBJ2-3, with D perhaps given as TRBD1 or TRBD2 (6 bases each). The V gene's germline CDR1 is MDHEN and CDR2 SYDVKM. Deletions cut 1 base from V and 1 base from J, with 9 bases between. CDR3 length equals 15 residues.

The J gene is TRBJ2-2, the V gene TRBV27; D gene uncertain. Germline values: CDR1 MNHEY, CDR2 SMNVEV (reference sequence). The CDR3 has 14 amino acids. V lost 6 bases and J 1 base, leaving 9 bases between the germline ends. The chain's CDR3 is CASRGRQNTGELFF. The DNA for the CDR3 is TGTGCCAGCAGGGGCAGACAGAACACCGGGGAGCTGTTTTTT.

The J gene is TRBJ1-1, the V gene TRBV11-2, with TRBD1 matching over 7 bases. The V segment lost 0 bases and the J segment 4 bases; nucleotides outside the gene matches: 14. From germline, CDR1 is SGHAT and CDR2 FQNNGV. The CDR3 has 18 residues. CDR3 coding DNA: TGTGCCAGCAGCTTAGACATTCGACAGGGCCAGGTGAGCACTGAAGCTTTCTTT. It yields the protein CASSLDIRQGQVSTEAFF.